These 5 T cell receptor beta chains share one sample of origin, sequenced in a study of type 1 regulatory T cells. These receptors' antigens are unknown. Each CDR3 protein gets one entry after TCRdb re-called the reads with MiXCR. In the table there are 6,300 or so distinct CDR3 sequences, 33% of which are singletons. Study findings and constraints: Type 1 regulatory T cells had a more restricted TCR repertoire than non-type 1 regulatory T cells.

Sequencing was performed on cultured type 1 regulatory T (Tr1) cells, either the whole culture or a sorted fraction (not recorded which). The receptors were gathered from a human donor in good health.

CDR3 nucleotides: TGTGCCAGCAGCCAAGTTTCGGGACTAGCGGGACACAATGAGCAGTTCTTC. It specifies CASSQVSGLAGHNEQFF. The V gene is TRBV4-2, the J gene TRBJ2-1; 13 bases are a match to TRBD2. The CDR3 loop spans 17 amino acids. CDR1 is LGHNA and CDR2 is YNFKEQ in the germline V gene. The V segment lost 1 base and the J segment 5 bases; nucleotides outside the gene matches: 5.

This chain joins TRBV18 and TRBJ2-7; possibly TRBD2 for D (5 bases). The CDR3 has 16 residues. Germline V gene sequence: CDR1 KGHSH, CDR2 LQKENI. V was clipped by 3 bases and J by 0 bases, with 15 bases between them. In DNA, the CDR3 is TGTGCCAGCTCACCTATTTCGGGAAGCAGCTCCTACGAGCAGTACTTC. Protein sequence: CASSPISGSSSYEQYF.

This clonotype is judged medium-sized. The chain recombines TRBV5-4 with TRBJ2-2; D is unclear. This CDR3 has 14 residues. Trimming stripped 4 bases from V and 1 base from J, with 8 bases between. Germline assignment: CDR1 SGHNT and CDR2 YYREEE (reference sequence). The CDR3 here is CASSPVVNTGELFF. CDR3 nucleotide sequence: TGTGCCAGCAGCCCGGTCGTGAACACCGGGGAGCTGTTTTTT.

This clonotype was detected ten times or more. This rearrangement joins TRBV5-6 to TRBJ2-5; D is ambiguous. The CDR3 totals 13 residues. Looked up from germline, CDR1 is SGHDT and CDR2 is YYEEEE. With 4 bases removed from V and 7 bases from J, the gap between germline ends came to 14 bases. In DNA, the CDR3 is TGTGCCAGCAGCCGGTCGGCTGCTGGGACCCAGTACTTC. It yields the protein CASSRSAAGTQYF.

This chain connects TRBV19 to TRBJ2-4, with TRBD1 as a possible D gene (5 bases). The V and J ends lost 5 bases and 0 bases respectively, with 17 bases between them. Germline assignment: CDR1 LNHDA and CDR2 SQIVND (reference sequence). The CDR3 spans 17 residues. The CDR3 loop reads CASSPETGALAKNIQYF. The CDR3 region has the DNA TGTGCCAGTAGTCCGGAGACTGGGGCACTAGCCAAAAACATTCAGTACTTC.